This T cell receptor (beta chain) comes out of a study of T-cell memory formation after mild COVID-19 listed by TCRdb under 2021. As for the study more broadly: TCR sequence clusters from the two donors were found to be largely donor specific. In two donors, T-cell clones that expanded and contracted after mild COVID-19 were followed by sequencing TCRalpha and TCRbeta repertoires longitudinally. The cohort was made up of two young adult volunteers, one female and one male, who were previously healthy. General conclusions and limits of the study: Contracting CD4+ clones were found mainly in CM and EM memory subsets, while CD8+ clones were enriched in EMRA. The study covered only a couple of mild cases, and larger cohorts including severe cases with pre-infection samples were considered necessary. SARS-CoV-2 specificity was not confirmed for the second-wave clones peaking on day 37. Some responding clones were detected in pre-infection memory, which suggested that pre-existing cross-reactive memory T cells had joined the SARS-CoV-2 response. From day 15 to 85, contracting clones showed balanced CD4/CD8 phenotypes, whereas a second wave of clones that expanded from day 15 to 37 leaned towards CD4+.

This clonotype was detected ten times or more. Its antigen is unknown. Per-nucleotide qualities are absent, and no much larger clonotype sits a single base away. Sequenced on an Illumina NovaSeq 6000. TCRalpha and TCRbeta cDNA libraries were built by 5'RACE with constant-segment primers, adding sample barcodes and unique molecular identifiers. RNA was extracted from every sample with Trizol reagent. Amplification of the libraries took two PCR steps, and the second step added a second sample barcode plus Illumina TruSeq adapters. Sequencing of libraries was performed on an Illumina NovaSeq with 2 x 150 bp paired-end reads. Concerning the study's data processing: The reads were demultiplexed and collapsed into UMI-guided consensus sequences using migec v1.2.7. Using mixcr v2.1.11, UMI consensuses were aligned to TRA and TRB V and J templates and then assembled into clonotypes. Clonotypes were classified as expanded or contracted when called significant by both edgeR and NoisET, with noise models trained on biological replicates. For edgeR calls, the cutoffs were a false discovery rate-adjusted p below 0.01 and a log2 fold-change threshold of 1. As an exploratory analysis of dynamics, max-normalized trajectories of the 1000 most abundant clonotypes were examined by PCA with hierarchical clustering. Separately sequenced CD4+ and CD8+ repertoires were used to assign the CD4 or CD8 phenotype of responding clones. TCRdb itself trimmed the public reads at Q25 with fastp, ran MiXCR and retained productive beta chains. A single entry per CDR3 protein holds the most common genes and DNA from its merged rows. The V and J calls follow TCRdb's processing rather than the paper's. This sample lists approximately 99,000 distinct CDR3 sequences; roughly 19% were detected once. The ten most abundant clones make up roughly 6% of the sample.

From the germline V gene, CDR1 is SGHTA and CDR2 is FQGNSA. The CDR3 starts with the cysteine, ends with the phenylalanine, and has 17 residues. This entry keeps only the CDR3 DNA: 51 bases, framed from base 1. V gives up 5 bases and J gives up 4 bases, and the segment between their germline ends measures 20 bases. Ficoll-Paque density gradient centrifugation was the method used to isolate PBMCs. The receptor was derived from a man in his late teens or twenties who had mild COVID-19 (a few samples of this study predate the infection). The sample titles of this study are shuffled in the database, so cell type and time point are left out; the donor was told from shared clones. This chain joins TRBV7-2 to TRBJ2-2, and possibly TRBD2, on 6 matching bases. Sequenced input: PBMCs or a T cell subset sorted from them (not recorded which). The DNA sequence is TGTGCCAGCAGCCGTTCGTCGGACTACGGGGGCACCGGGGAGCTGTTTTTT. This encodes CASSRSSDYGGTGELFF.